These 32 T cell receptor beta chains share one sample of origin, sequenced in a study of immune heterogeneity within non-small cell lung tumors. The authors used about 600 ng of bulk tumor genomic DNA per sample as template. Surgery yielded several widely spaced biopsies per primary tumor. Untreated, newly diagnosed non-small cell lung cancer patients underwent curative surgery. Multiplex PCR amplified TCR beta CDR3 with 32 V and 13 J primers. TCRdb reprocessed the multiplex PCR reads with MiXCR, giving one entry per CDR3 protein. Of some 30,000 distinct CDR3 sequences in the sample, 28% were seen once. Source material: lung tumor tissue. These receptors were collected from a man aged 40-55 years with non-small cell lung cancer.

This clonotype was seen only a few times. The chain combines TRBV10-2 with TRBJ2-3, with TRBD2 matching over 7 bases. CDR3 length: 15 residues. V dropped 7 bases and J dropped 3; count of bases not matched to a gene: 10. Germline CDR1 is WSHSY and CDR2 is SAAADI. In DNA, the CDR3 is TGCGCCAGCAAGACCCGGGGCGGGAGAACAGATACGCAGTATTTT. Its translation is CASKTRGGRTDTQYF.

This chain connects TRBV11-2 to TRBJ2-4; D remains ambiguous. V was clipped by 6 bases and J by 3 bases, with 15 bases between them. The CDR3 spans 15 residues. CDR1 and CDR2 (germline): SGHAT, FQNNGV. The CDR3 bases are TGTGCCAGCAGTCTCGGCCATCCAAGCAAAAACATTCAGTACTTC. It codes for CASSLGHPSKNIQYF.

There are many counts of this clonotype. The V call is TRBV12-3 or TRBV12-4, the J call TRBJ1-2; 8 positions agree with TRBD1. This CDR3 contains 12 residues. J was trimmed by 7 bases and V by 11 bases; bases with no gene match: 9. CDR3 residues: CAVHRGNGGYTF. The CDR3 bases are TGTGCCGTCCACAGGGGGAATGGTGGCTACACCTTC.

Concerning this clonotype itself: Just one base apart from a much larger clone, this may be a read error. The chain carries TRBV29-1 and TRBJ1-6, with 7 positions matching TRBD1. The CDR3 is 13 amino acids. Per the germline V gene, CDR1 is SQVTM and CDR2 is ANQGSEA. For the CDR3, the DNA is TGCGGCGCTTCGACAGGGAATAATTCACCCCTCCACTTT. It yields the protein CGASTGNNSPLHF.

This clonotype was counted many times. CDR3 residues: CASSEIESNQPQHF. In nucleotides, the CDR3 is TGTGCCAGCAGTGAAATAGAGAGCAATCAGCCCCAGCATTTT. This chain joins TRBV2 and TRBJ1-5; unclear D gene. The CDR3 contains 14 residues. V lost 2 bases, J lost 1 base, and 6 bases lay in between. The germline V gene encodes CDR1 SNHLY and CDR2 FYNNEI.

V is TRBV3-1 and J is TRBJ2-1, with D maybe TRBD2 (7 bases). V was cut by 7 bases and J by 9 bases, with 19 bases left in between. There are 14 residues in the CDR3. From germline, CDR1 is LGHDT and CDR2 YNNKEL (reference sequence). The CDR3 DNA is TGTGCCAGCAACAACAACGGGGGGCGATCTGAGCAGTTCTTC. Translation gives CASNNNGGRSEQFF.

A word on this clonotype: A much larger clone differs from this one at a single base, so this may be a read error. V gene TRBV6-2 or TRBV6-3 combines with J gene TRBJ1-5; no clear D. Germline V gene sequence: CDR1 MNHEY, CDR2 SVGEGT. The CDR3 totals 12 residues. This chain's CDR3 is CASSGDNHPQHF. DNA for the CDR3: TGTGCCAGCAGTGGCGACAATCATCCCCAGCATTTT.

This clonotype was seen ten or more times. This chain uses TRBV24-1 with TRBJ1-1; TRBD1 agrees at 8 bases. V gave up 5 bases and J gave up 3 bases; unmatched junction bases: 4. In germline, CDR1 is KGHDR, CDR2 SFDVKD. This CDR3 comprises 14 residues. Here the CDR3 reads CATSAGQGHTEAFF. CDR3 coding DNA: TGTGCCACCAGTGCAGGACAGGGACACACTGAAGCTTTCTTT.

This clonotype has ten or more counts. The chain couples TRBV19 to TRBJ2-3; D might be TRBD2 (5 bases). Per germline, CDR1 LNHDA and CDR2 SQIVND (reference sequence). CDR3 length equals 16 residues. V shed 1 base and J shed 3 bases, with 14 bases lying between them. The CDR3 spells CASSIVLGGSTDTQYF. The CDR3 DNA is TGTGCCAGTAGTATAGTCCTAGGCGGGTCTACAGATACGCAGTATTTT.

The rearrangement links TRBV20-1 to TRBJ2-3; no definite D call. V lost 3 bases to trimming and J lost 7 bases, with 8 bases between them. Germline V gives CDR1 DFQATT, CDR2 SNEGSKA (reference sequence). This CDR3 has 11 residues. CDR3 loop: CSASGFNTQYF. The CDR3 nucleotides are TGCAGTGCTAGCGGGTTTAATACGCAGTATTTT.

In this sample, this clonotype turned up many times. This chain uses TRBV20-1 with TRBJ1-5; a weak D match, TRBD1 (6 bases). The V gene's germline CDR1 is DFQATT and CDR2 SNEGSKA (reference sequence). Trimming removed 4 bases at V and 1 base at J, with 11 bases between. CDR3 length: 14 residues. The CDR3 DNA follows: TGCAGTGCTACCGCAGGGGCGAGCAATCAGCCCCAGCATTTT. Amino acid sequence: CSATAGASNQPQHF.

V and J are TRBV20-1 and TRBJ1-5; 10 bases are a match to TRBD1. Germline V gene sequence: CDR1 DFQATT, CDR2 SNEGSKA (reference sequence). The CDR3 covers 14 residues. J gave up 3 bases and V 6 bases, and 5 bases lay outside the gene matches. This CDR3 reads CSAKTGGINQPQHF. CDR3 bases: TGCAGTGCCAAGACAGGGGGCATCAATCAGCCCCAGCATTTT.

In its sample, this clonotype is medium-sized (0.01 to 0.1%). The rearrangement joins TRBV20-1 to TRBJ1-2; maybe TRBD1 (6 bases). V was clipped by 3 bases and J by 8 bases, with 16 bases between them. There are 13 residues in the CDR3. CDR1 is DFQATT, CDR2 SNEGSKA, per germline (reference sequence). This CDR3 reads CSASDRSIRGYTF. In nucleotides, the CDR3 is TGCAGTGCTAGCGACAGGTCGATACGGGGCTACACCTTC.

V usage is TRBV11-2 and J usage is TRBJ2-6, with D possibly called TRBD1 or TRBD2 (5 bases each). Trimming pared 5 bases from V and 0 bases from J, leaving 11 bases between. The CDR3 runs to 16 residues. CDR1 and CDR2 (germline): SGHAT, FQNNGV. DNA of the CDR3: TGTGCCAGCAGCCGGGACGGACTCTCTGGGGCCAACGTCCTGACTTTC. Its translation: CASSRDGLSGANVLTF.

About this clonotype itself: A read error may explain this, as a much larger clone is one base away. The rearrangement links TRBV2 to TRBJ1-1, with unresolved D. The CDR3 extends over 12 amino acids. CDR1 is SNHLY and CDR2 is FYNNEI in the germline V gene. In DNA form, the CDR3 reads TGTGTCAGCAGTGCACGGGAGACTAAAGCTTTCTTT. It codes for CVSSARETKAFF.

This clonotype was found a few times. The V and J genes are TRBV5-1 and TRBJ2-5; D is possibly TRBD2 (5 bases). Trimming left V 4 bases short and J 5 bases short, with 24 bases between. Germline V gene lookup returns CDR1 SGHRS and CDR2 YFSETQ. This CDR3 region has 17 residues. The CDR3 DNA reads TGCGCCAGCAGCCCCCCGGACTTATCGGTGGGCGGCGAGACCCAGTACTTC. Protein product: CASSPPDLSVGGETQYF. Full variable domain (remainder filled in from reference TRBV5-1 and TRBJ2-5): KAGVTQTPRYLIKTRGQQVTLSCSPISGHRSVSWYQQTPGQGLQFLFEYFSETQRNKGNFPGRFSGRQFSNSRSEMNVSTLELGDSALYLCASSPPDLSVGGETQYFGPGTRLLVL.

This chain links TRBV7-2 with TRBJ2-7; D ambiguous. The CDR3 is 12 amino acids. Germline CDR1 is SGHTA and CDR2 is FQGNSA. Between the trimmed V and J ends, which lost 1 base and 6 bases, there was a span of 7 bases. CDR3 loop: CASSLGMVEQYF. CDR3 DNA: TGTGCCAGCAGCTTAGGTATGGTCGAGCAGTACTTC.

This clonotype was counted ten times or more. The CDR3 nucleotides read TGTGCCAGCAGTGAAAGTGGCTCCTACAATGAGCAGTTCTTC. It codes for CASSESGSYNEQFF. The chain links TRBV2 to TRBJ2-1; unclear D gene. CDR1 and CDR2 from the germline V gene are SNHLY and FYNNEI. Trimming left V 2 bases short and J 0 bases short, with 5 bases between. This CDR3 comprises 14 residues.

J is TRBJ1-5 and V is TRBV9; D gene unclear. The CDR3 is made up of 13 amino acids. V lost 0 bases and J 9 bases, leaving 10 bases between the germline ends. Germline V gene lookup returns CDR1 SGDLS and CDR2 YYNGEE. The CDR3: CASSVGELGPQHF. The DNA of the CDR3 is TGTGCCAGCAGCGTAGGTGAGTTGGGGCCCCAGCATTTT.

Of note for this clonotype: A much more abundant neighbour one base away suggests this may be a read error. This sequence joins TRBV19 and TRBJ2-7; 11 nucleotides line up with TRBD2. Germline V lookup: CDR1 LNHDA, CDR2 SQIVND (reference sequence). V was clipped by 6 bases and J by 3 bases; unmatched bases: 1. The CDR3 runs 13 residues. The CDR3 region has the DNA TGTGCCAGTAGACTAGCGGGAGTCTACGAGCAGTACTTC. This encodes CASRLAGVYEQYF. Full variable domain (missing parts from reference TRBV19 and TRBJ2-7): DGGITQSPKYLFRKEGQNVTLSCEQNLNHDAMYWYRQDPGQGLRLIYYSQIVNDFQKGDIAEGYSVSREKKESFPLTVTSAQKNPTAFYLCASRLAGVYEQYFGPGTRLTVT.

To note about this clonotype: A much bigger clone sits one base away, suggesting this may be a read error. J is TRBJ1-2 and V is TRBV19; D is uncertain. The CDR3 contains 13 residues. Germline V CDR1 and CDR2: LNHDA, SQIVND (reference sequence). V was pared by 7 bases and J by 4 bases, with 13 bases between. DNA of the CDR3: TGTGCCAGTAACCAACAGCCCCCCTATGGCTACACCTTC. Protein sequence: CASNQQPPYGYTF.

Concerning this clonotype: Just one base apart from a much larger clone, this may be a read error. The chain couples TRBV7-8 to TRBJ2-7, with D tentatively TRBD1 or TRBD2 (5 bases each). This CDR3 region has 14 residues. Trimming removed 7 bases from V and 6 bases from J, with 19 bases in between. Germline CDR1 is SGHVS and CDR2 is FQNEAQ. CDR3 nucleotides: TGTGCCAGCATCCCTCATGGGGGAAAGGGCGAGCAGTACTTC. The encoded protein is CASIPHGGKGEQYF.

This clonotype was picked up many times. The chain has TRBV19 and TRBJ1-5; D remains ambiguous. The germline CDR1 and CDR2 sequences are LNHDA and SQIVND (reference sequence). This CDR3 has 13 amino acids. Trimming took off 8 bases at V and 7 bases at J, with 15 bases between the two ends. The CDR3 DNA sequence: TGTGCCAGTGAGAGTAGGGCGGGGCAGCCCCAGCATTTT. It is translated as CASESRAGQPQHF.

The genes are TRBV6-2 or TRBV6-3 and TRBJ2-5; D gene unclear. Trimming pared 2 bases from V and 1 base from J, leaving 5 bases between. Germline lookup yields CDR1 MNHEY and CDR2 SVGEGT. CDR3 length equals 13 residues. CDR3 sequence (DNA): TGTGCCAGCAGTTACGGGCCCCAAGAGACCCAGTACTTC. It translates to CASSYGPQETQYF.

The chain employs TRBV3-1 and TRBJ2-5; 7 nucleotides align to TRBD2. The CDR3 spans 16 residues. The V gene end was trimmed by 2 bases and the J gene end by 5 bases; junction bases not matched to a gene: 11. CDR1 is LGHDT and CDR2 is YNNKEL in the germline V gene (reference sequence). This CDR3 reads CASSQRAGAHTETQYF. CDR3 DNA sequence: TGTGCCAGCAGCCAAAGGGCGGGAGCGCATACGGAGACCCAGTACTTC.

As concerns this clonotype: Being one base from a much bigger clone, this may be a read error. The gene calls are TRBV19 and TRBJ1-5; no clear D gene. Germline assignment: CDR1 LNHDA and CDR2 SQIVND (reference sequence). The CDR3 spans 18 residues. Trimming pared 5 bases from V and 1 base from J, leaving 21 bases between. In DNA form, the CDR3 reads TGTGCCAGTAGTCCGACCTACCTAACAGTGCTCAGCAATCAGCCCCAGCATTTT. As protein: CASSPTYLTVLSNQPQHF.

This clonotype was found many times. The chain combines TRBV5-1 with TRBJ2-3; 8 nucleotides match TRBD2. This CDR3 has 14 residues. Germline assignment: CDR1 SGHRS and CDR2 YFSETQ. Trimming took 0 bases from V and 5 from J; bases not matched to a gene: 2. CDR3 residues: CASSLGGTRDTQYF. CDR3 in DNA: TGCGCCAGCAGCTTGGGAGGGACTAGAGATACGCAGTATTTT.

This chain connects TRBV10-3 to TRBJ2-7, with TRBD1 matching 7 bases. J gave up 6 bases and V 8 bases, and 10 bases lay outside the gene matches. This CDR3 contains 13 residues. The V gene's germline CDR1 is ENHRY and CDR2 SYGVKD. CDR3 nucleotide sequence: TGTGCCATCTGTGGAGTACAGGGGCGCGAGCAGTACTTC. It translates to CAICGVQGREQYF.

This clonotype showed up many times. The CDR3 coding sequence is TGTGCCAGCAGCTTTAGGCAGAAAAGCTCCTACGAGCAGTACTTC. Its protein is CASSFRQKSSYEQYF. The V call is TRBV11-3, the J call TRBJ2-7, with D unclear. Trimming shortened V by 3 bases and J by 0 bases, and 12 bases separated the two germline ends. The CDR3 has 15 amino acids. CDR1 and CDR2 (germline): SGHNT, YENEEA. Full variable domain (missing parts from reference TRBV11-3 and TRBJ2-7): EAGVVQSPRYKIIEKKQPVAFWCNPISGHNTLYWYLQNLGQGPELLIRYENEEAVDDSQLPKDRFSAERLKGVDSTLKIQPAELGDSAVYLCASSFRQKSSYEQYFGPGTRLTVT.

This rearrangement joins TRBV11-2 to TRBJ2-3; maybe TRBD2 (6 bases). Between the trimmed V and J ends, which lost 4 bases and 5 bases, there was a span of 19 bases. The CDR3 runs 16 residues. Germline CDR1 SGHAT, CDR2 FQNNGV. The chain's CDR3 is CASSYPTVEGLDTQYF. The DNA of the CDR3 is TGTGCCAGCAGCTACCCGACGGTGGAGGGTTTAGATACGCAGTATTTT.

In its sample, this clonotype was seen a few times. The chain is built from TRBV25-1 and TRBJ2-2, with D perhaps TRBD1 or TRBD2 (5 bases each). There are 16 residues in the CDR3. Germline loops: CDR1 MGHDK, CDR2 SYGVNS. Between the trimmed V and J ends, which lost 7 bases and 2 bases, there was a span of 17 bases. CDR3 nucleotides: TGTGCCAGCAACACCATCCGGGACGGCAACACCGGGGAGCTGTTTTTT. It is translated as CASNTIRDGNTGELFF. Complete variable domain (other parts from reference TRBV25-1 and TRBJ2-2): EADIYQTPRYLVIGTGKKITLECSQTMGHDKMYWYQQDPGMELHLIHYSYGVNSTEKGDLSSESTVSRIRTEHFPLTLESARPSHTSQYLCASNTIRDGNTGELFFGEGSRLTVL.

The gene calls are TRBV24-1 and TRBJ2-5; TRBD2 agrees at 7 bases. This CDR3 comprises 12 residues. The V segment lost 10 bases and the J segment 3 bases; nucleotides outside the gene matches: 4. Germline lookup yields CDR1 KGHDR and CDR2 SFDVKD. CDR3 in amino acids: CATGGGKETQYF. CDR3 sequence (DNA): TGTGCCACTGGGGGAGGGAAAGAGACCCAGTACTTC.